Each of the 15 T cell receptor beta chains below was sequenced from the same sample in a study of shared clonotypes between healthy human individuals (dated by TCRdb to the early 2020s). Receptor amplification or capture employed the immunoSEQ multiplex PCR assay. Imported from immuneACCESS, the table was reduced by TCRdb to in-frame sequences with V and J called. These copies leave out some clones; in studies compared against another copy, an unresolved V gene accounts for under half, and the cause of the remainder is not known. This sample is represented by more than 450,000 clones; 79% of them were singletons. Around 13% of the sample comes from the top ten. Sequencing was done on a sample of PBMCs. All receptors come from a woman in her thirties or forties in good health. Some clones in this sample may be carry-over from other donors' samples.

The V gene is TRBV27, the J gene TRBJ1-2; maybe TRBD1 (6 bases). Per germline, CDR1 MNHEY and CDR2 SMNVEV (reference sequence). CDR3 size: 14 residues. V lost 4 bases and J lost 6, with 15 bases in between. CDR3 residues: CASSSRQGSNGYTF. DNA for the CDR3: TGTGCCAGCAGTTCCCGGCAGGGGAGCAATGGCTACACCTTC.

The rearrangement uses TRBV9 and TRBJ1-3; TRBD1 aligns across 8 bases. Looked up from germline, CDR1 is SGDLS and CDR2 is YYNGEE. V was clipped by 1 base and J by 4 bases; unmatched bases: 4. This CDR3 has 15 residues. CDR3 loop: CASSVSTGGGNTIYF. CDR3 coding DNA: TGTGCCAGCAGCGTATCCACAGGGGGAGGAAACACCATATATTTT.

The gene calls are TRBV15 and TRBJ1-2, with D perhaps matching TRBD1 (5 bases). The CDR3 length is 14 residues. Germline V lookup: CDR1 LNHNV, CDR2 YYDKDF (reference sequence). V lost 0 bases, J lost 4 bases, and 9 bases lay in between. CDR3 sequence (DNA): TGTGCCACCAGCAGAGACAGACAGACCTATGGCTACACCTTC. Protein: CATSRDRQTYGYTF.

The V and J genes are TRBV5-8 and TRBJ2-1; 8 nucleotides agree with TRBD1. This CDR3 contains 18 residues. Germline CDR1 reads SGHTS; CDR2 reads YDEGEE. The V gene end was trimmed by 6 bases and the J gene end by 0 bases; junction bases not matched to a gene: 14. DNA of the CDR3: TGTGCCAGCACGACCGGGACAGGACCCACGAGCTCCTACAATGAGCAGTTCTTC. This codes for CASTTGTGPTSSYNEQFF.

J is TRBJ2-1 and V is TRBV10-1; 9 bases align to TRBD2. This CDR3 is 18 amino acids long. CDR1 is WNHNN, CDR2 SYGVQD, per germline (reference sequence). Trimming took 2 bases from V and 0 from J; bases not matched to a gene: 8. CDR3 region: CASSEAGTSPHSYNEQFF. CDR3 coding DNA: TGCGCCAGCAGTGAGGCCGGGACTAGCCCTCACTCCTACAATGAGCAGTTCTTC.

The V and J genes are TRBV29-1 and TRBJ1-2; D not resolved. This CDR3 contains 14 residues. V was clipped by 4 bases and J by 0 bases, with 12 bases between them. Looked up from germline, CDR1 is SQVTM and CDR2 is ANQGSEA. The CDR3 spells CSVVGVAANYGYTF. CDR3 sequence (DNA): TGCAGCGTTGTCGGGGTCGCAGCTAACTATGGCTACACCTTC.

The chain has TRBV5-6 and TRBJ2-1; D is unresolved. V gave up 4 bases and J gave up 0 bases, with 17 bases separating them. The germline CDR1 and CDR2 sequences are SGHDT and YYEEEE. The CDR3 consists of 17 residues. CDR3 loop: CASSGNPDPSSYNEQFF. The CDR3 nucleotides read TGTGCCAGCAGCGGAAACCCCGACCCGAGCTCCTACAATGAGCAGTTCTTC.

V usage is TRBV5-1 and J usage is TRBJ2-7; the match to TRBD1 covers 9 bases. Losses at the gene ends were 6 bases for V and 4 bases for J; bases not matched to a gene: 8. CDR3 length equals 14 residues. Germline assignment: CDR1 SGHRS and CDR2 YFSETQ. The DNA for the CDR3 is TGCGCCAGCACCGCACGACAGGGGGTATACGAGCAGTACTTC. This encodes CASTARQGVYEQYF.

The rearrangement links TRBV28 to TRBJ2-7, with 8 bases that match TRBD2. Losses at the gene ends were 7 bases for V and 0 bases for J; bases not matched to a gene: 11. This CDR3 is 16 amino acids long. The V gene's germline CDR1 is MDHEN and CDR2 SYDVKM. The CDR3 coding sequence is TGTGCCAGCACCTCCCCCACCGGGACTAGCTCCTACGAGCAGTACTTC. Translated: CASTSPTGTSSYEQYF.

There are a few counts of this clone. The chain uses TRBV7-8 and TRBJ2-3; D call uncertain. Trimming cost V 2 bases and J 6 bases, with 6 bases left between them. Germline CDR1 is SGHVS and CDR2 is FQNEAQ. The CDR3 runs to 12 residues. This CDR3 reads CASSLSMDTQYF. The CDR3 nucleotides read TGTGCCAGCAGCTTATCAATGGATACGCAGTATTTT.

The V call is TRBV7-3, the J call TRBJ2-2, with 12 bases lining up with TRBD1. The CDR3 loop spans 15 amino acids. With V trimmed by 5 bases and J by 5 bases, 3 bases remained unmatched. Germline-derived CDR1 and CDR2 are SGHTA and FQGTGA. In DNA form, the CDR3 reads TGTGCCAGCAGCCCGGGACAGGGGGCGACCGGGGAGCTGTTTTTT. It codes for CASSPGQGATGELFF.

This rearrangement joins TRBV7-8 to TRBJ1-5; D may be TRBD1 (5 bases). The CDR3 sequence is 15 residues long. Trimming removed 4 bases from V and 7 bases from J, with 17 bases in between. CDR1 is SGHVS, CDR2 FQNEAQ, per germline. CDR3 region: CASSSNQGLGQPQHF. The DNA of the CDR3 is TGTGCCAGCAGCTCAAACCAGGGTTTGGGCCAGCCCCAGCATTTT.

The chain uses TRBV21-1 and TRBJ2-6; TRBD2, the D gene given by the table, was not confirmed from the DNA. TRBV21-1 is recorded as a pseudogene. This CDR3 is built from 17 residues. CDR3 amino acids: CARLPAAKRTGANVLTF. The CDR3, as DNA: TGTGCCAGGTTGCCGGCAGCGAAAAGAACGGGGGCCAACGTCCTGACTTTC.

The chain couples TRBV27 to TRBJ2-1; 7 nucleotides align to TRBD1. The J segment lost 1 base and the V segment lost 3 bases, leaving 0 bases of the junction unmatched. CDR3 length equals 14 residues. Germline V gives CDR1 MNHEY, CDR2 SMNVEV (reference sequence). DNA of the CDR3: TGTGCCAGCAGTTTCAGGGGGTCCTACAATGAGCAGTTCTTC. It is translated as CASSFRGSYNEQFF.

The chain has TRBV28 and TRBJ2-5; tentatively, D is TRBD1 (6 bases). Between the trimmed V and J ends, which lost 6 bases and 2 bases, there was a span of 13 bases. The CDR3 contains 14 residues. CDR1 is MDHEN, CDR2 SYDVKM, per germline. The CDR3 DNA reads as TGTGCCAGCAGAGGGTGGGGGCAGCAAGAGACCCAGTACTTC. Protein product: CASRGWGQQETQYF.